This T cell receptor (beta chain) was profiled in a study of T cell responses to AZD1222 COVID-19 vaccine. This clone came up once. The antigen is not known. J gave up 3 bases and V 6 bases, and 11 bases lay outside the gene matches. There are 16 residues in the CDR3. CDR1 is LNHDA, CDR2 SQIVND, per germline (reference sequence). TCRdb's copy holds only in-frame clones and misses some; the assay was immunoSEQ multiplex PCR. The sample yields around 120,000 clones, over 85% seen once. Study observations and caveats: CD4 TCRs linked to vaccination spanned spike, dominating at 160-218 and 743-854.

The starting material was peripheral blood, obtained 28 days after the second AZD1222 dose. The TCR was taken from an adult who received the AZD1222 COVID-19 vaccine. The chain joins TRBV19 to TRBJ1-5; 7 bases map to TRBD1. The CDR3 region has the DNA TGTGCCAGTAGCGACCGACAGGGTTGGGACAATCAGCCCCAGCATTTT. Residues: CASSDRQGWDNQPQHF.